This T cell receptor beta chain was sequenced during a study of blood T cell repertoires in COVID-19. Method: immunoSEQ multiplex PCR; TCRdb's copy keeps in-frame clones and lacks some. The sample lists around 60,000 clones, around 92% occurring once. The CDR3 spans 14 residues. The V gene's germline CDR1 is LNHDA and CDR2 SQIVND (reference sequence). The trim removed 1 base at V and 5 bases at J, leaving 4 bases unmatched. Sequencing was carried out using peripheral blood. The chain combines TRBV19 with TRBJ2-5, with 7 bases fitting TRBD1. The receptor was derived from a man aged 50 to 59 with active COVID-19. CDR3 in amino acids: CASSIGDRVETQYF. The CDR3, as DNA: TGTGCCAGTAGTATAGGAGACAGGGTTGAGACCCAGTACTTC.